A selection of T cell receptor beta chains follows, all from one sample in a study of regulatory T cells in long-lasting Graves disease. Each CDR3 protein is one row after TCRdb ran MiXCR on the multiplex PCR reads. The sample yields approximately 250,000 distinct CDR3 sequences, around 16% seen once. Sequenced material: peripheral blood mononuclear cells (PBMCs), taken at new diagnosis, from a patient treated with antithyroid drugs. The receptors stem from a female donor with Graves disease. CDR3s include the opening cysteine and the closing phenylalanine or tryptophan. The D gene is left open where the match is weak. The size field is filled for only some rows; it gives once, few, many or a size class.

J: TRBJ2-1; size: many; V: TRBV12-3/TRBV12-4; D: TRBD1; DNA: TGTGCCAGCAGTGGTCCCGGGACAGGGATCGATGAGCAGTTCTTC; CDR3: CASSGPGTGIDEQFF
J: TRBJ1-5; size: many; V: TRBV9; D: -; DNA: TGTGCCAGCAGCGTAGGTTCTGATAATCAGCCCCAGCATTTT; CDR3: CASSVGSDNQPQHF
J: TRBJ2-6; size: -; V: TRBV5-1; D: TRBD1; DNA: TGCGCCAGCAGCTCCGGGACAGTTAACTCTGGGGCCAACGTCCTGACTTTC; CDR3: CASSSGTVNSGANVLTF
J: TRBJ2-7; size: many; V: TRBV25-1; D: TRBD1; DNA: TGTGCCAGCAGTGAATCGGGACAGGGGCCCACTCAGTACTTC; CDR3: CASSESGQGPTQYF
J: TRBJ1-2; size: many; V: TRBV3-1; D: -; DNA: TGTGCCAGCAGCCAAGACGGTCGGGGGCGAAGCTTCCTTATCTTC; CDR3: CASSQDGRGRSFLIF
J: TRBJ2-3; size: many; V: TRBV6-5; D: -; DNA: TGTGCCAGCAGTTACTCTAGGCTAGCGACAGATACGCAGTATTTT; CDR3: CASSYSRLATDTQYF
J: TRBJ2-3; size: many; V: TRBV7-2; D: -; DNA: TGTGCCAGCAGCTTAGCGCGGTTCACAGATACGCAGTATTTT; CDR3: CASSLARFTDTQYF
J: TRBJ2-7; size: many; V: TRBV4-1; D: -; DNA: TGCGCCAGCAGCCAGTGGGGGGAAACCTACGAGCAGTACTTC; CDR3: CASSQWGETYEQYF
J: TRBJ2-3; size: few; V: TRBV10-3; D: -; DNA: TGTGCCATCAGTGCAGCGACAGATGGCACAGATACGCAGTATTTT; CDR3: CAISAATDGTDTQYF
J: TRBJ1-3; size: many; V: TRBV12-3/TRBV12-4; D: -; DNA: TGTGCCAGCGTGGAGGAGCGCTTCTCTGGAAACACCATATATTTT; CDR3: CASVEERFSGNTIYF
J: TRBJ2-7; size: -; V: TRBV6-5; D: -; DNA: TGTGCCAGCAGTTACTCAGGGCGCGGCGCGGAGCAGTACTTC; CDR3: CASSYSGRGAEQYF
J: TRBJ1-1; size: -; V: TRBV2; D: -; DNA: TGTGCCAGCTCCCTCGGTCGGGGAATCATGAACACTGAAGCTTTCTTT; CDR3: CASSLGRGIMNTEAFF
J: TRBJ2-7; size: many; V: TRBV28; D: TRBD1; DNA: TGTGCCAGCAGCGACCCGGGACAGGGCATCTCCTACGAGCAGTACTTC; CDR3: CASSDPGQGISYEQYF
J: TRBJ1-3; size: few; V: TRBV28; D: TRBD1; DNA: TGTGCCAGCAGTCCGCCGGGACAGTTGATTGGAAACACCATATATTTT; CDR3: CASSPPGQLIGNTIYF
J: TRBJ2-5; size: -; V: TRBV5-1; D: -; DNA: TGCGCCAGCAGTGTGTACCAAGAGACCCAGTACTTC; CDR3: CASSVYQETQYF
J: TRBJ2-7; size: many; V: TRBV6-1; D: TRBD2; DNA: TGTGCCAGCAGTGAAGCTATGGCTAGCGGGATGTATGAGCAGTACTTC; CDR3: CASSEAMASGMYEQYF
J: TRBJ2-2; size: -; V: TRBV5-1; D: TRBD1; DNA: TGCGCCAGCAGCCGGACAGGGTGGAACACCGGGGAGCTGTTTTTT; CDR3: CASSRTGWNTGELFF
J: TRBJ1-3; size: few; V: TRBV14; D: -; DNA: TGTGCCAGCAGCCAAACCTCTGGAAACACCATATATTTT; CDR3: CASSQTSGNTIYF